This T cell receptor (beta chain) was recovered during a study of cytomegalovirus exposure and HLA in healthy donors. About this clone: The antigen is unknown.

In the PCR, 60 Vbeta and 13 Jbeta primers were used. Method: immunoSEQ multiplex PCR; TCRdb's copy keeps in-frame clones and lacks some. The table records around 150,000 clones, over 75% of them present only once. General observations from the study: Per a prior analysis, the majority of TCR beta V segments were productive roughly 90% or roughly 30% of the time.

Sequencing was done on a sample of PBMCs. This TCR came from a man in his forties or fifties in good health and CMV-seronegative.

CDR3 sequence: CATLQSHEQFF. In DNA form, the CDR3 reads TGCGCCACCCTACAGAGCCATGAGCAGTTCTTC. The chain uses TRBV5-1 and TRBJ2-1, with no clear D. V lost 9 bases, J lost 8 bases, and 12 bases lay in between. The CDR3 totals 11 residues. Germline CDR1 SGHRS, CDR2 YFSETQ.